This paragraph reports one TCR beta chain. This sample was included in a study of blood T cell repertoires in COVID-19. Whole-study context: The origin of the acute and convalescent COVID-19 samples was the United States, Italy and Spain.

Those enrolled, adults aged roughly 18 to 100 years, came from roughly 23 US areas. Original processing notes: Amplified reference gene primers provided the basis for estimating nucleated cell counts. Generated by immunoSEQ multiplex PCR, the TCRdb table keeps only in-frame clones and is missing some. V, J and clone size derive from that table, while D and trimming were established from the DNA sequence. Among roughly 330,000 clones listed, 75% to 90% were seen once. Germline CDR1 and CDR2: LNHNV and YYDKDF (reference sequence). V shed 0 bases and J 6 bases; nucleotides not matched to a gene: 4. This CDR3 is built from 14 residues.

The sequenced sample consisted of PBMCs or T cells enriched from blood (not recorded which). The TCR was taken from a young man who had recovered from COVID-19. The chain combines TRBV15 with TRBJ1-2; TRBD1 matches 7 bases. This CDR3 is CATSRDEGADGYTF. The CDR3 bases are TGTGCCACCAGCAGAGACGAGGGGGCGGATGGCTACACCTTC.